These 30 T cell receptor beta chains came from one sample sequenced in a study of Graves' ophthalmopathy and Graves' hyperthyroidism. RNA transcripts were the template, and TCR beta CDR3 regions were amplified from them. An opening RT-PCR round employed HTBI primers and preceded a second-round multiplex PCR. TCRdb re-analysed the multiplex PCR reads in MiXCR, keeping a single row per CDR3 protein. This sample carries 560,000 or so distinct CDR3 sequences, under 45% of them seen once, and the ten largest clones take 3.5% to 4.5%. The specimen was peripheral blood or thyroid tissue (not recorded which). The receptors were sampled from an adult man with Graves' hyperthyroidism.

For this clonotype: Without the conserved terminal phenylalanine or tryptophan, this CDR3 likely stems from a read error. The DNA is left out, because the CDR3 cannot be placed on it with certainty; the CDR3 is given as TCRdb lists it. J is TRBJ2-6 and V is TRBV20-1. Germline-derived CDR1 and CDR2 are DFQATT and SNEGSKA (reference sequence). A total of 8 residues make up the CDR3, ends included. CDR3 in amino acids: CSASTRTS.

Worth noting for this clonotype: The germline gene is not matched at one end of the junction; a read error may be the cause. J is TRBJ1-5 and V is TRBV10-3; 9 bases agree with TRBD1. The CDR3 is 16 residues long. The germline V gene encodes CDR1 ENHRY and CDR2 SYGVKD. The CDR3 sequence: CAIRDTDRGGGETQHF. The CDR3 nucleotides read TGTGCCATCCGTGACACGGACAGGGGCGGGGGAGAGACCCAGCATTTT.

At least ten counts were recorded for this clonotype. This chain connects TRBV20-1 to TRBJ2-7; 12 nucleotides match TRBD1. J was trimmed by 2 bases and V by 7 bases; bases with no gene match: 3. Germline values: CDR1 DFQATT, CDR2 SNEGSKA (reference sequence). The CDR3 runs 13 residues. As DNA, the CDR3 is TGCAGTGGCGGGACAGGGGGCACCTACGAGCAGTACTTC. Protein sequence: CSGGTGGTYEQYF.

V is TRBV29-1 and J is TRBJ1-2, with no clear D. The CDR3 runs 11 residues. The V gene lost 4 bases and the J gene lost 6 bases, with 9 bases spanning the gap. The germline V gene encodes CDR1 SQVTM and CDR2 ANQGSEA. CDR3 DNA sequence: TGCAGCGTTGTAGGGAGTCATGGCTACACCTTC. This gives the protein CSVVGSHGYTF.

The V gene is TRBV29-1, the J gene TRBJ2-5; 12 bases are a match to TRBD2. The CDR3 sequence is 15 residues long. Germline trimming cut 6 bases from V and 2 bases from J; bases unmatched to any gene: 7. Germline CDR1 reads SQVTM; CDR2 reads ANQGSEA. The CDR3 nucleotides read TGCAGCGTCTCCGGACTAGCGGGGCCGCAAGAGACCCAGTACTTC. Translated: CSVSGLAGPQETQYF.

J is TRBJ1-1 and V is TRBV29-1; no clear D. Germline CDR1 SQVTM, CDR2 ANQGSEA. CDR3 length: 12 amino acids. Trimming pared 8 bases from V and 0 bases from J, leaving 10 bases between. CDR3 amino acids: CSLDVVNTEAFF. CDR3 bases: TGCAGCTTGGACGTGGTGAACACTGAAGCTTTCTTT.

The rearrangement links TRBV20-1 to TRBJ1-3; D is uncertain. Germline V CDR1 and CDR2: DFQATT, SNEGSKA (reference sequence). V dropped 5 bases and J dropped 1 base, with 18 bases sitting between them. The CDR3 totals 16 residues. The CDR3 region is CSAGDFGELSGNTIYF. CDR3 nucleotides: TGCAGTGCTGGCGACTTTGGGGAACTTTCTGGAAACACCATATATTTT.

This rearrangement joins TRBV13 to TRBJ2-7, with 7 bases lining up with TRBD1. The junction had 10 bases not matched to a gene; V was cut back by 3 bases and J by 2 bases. The V gene's germline CDR1 is PRHDT and CDR2 FYEKMQ (reference sequence). The CDR3 is made up of 16 amino acids. This CDR3 reads CASSFDSGTAAYEQYF. Written as DNA, the CDR3 is TGTGCCAGCAGCTTTGACTCCGGGACAGCCGCCTACGAGCAGTACTTC.

This clonotype was counted many times. The genes are TRBV24-1 and TRBJ1-2; a weak D match, TRBD1 (5 bases). Germline lookup yields CDR1 KGHDR and CDR2 SFDVKD. This CDR3 spans 15 amino acids. V was pared by 3 bases and J by 5 bases, with 15 bases between. The CDR3 nucleotides read TGTGCCACCAGTGATCCCTTCGGGGCGGATTATGGCTACACCTTC. Protein sequence: CATSDPFGADYGYTF.

This clonotype occurred a few times. The chain uses TRBV6-6 and TRBJ1-6; possible D gene TRBD1, 6 bases. The V and J ends lost 8 bases and 1 base respectively, with 18 bases between them. The germline V gene encodes CDR1 MNHNY and CDR2 SVGAGI (reference sequence). CDR3 length: 17 residues. The DNA for the CDR3 is TGTGCCAGCCGCCACGACCAGGGGTTGTCCTATAATTCACCCCTCCACTTT. Translating it yields CASRHDQGLSYNSPLHF.

This chain uses TRBV7-2 with TRBJ1-4; D remains ambiguous. V was clipped by 1 base and J by 8 bases, with 8 bases between them. Germline V CDR1 and CDR2: SGHTA, FQGNSA. The CDR3 loop spans 13 amino acids. The CDR3 is CASSLGAGEKLFF. The CDR3 DNA reads TGTGCCAGCAGCTTAGGGGCAGGCGAAAAACTGTTTTTT.

This clonotype showed up many times. The V call is TRBV25-1, the J call TRBJ1-4; D remains ambiguous. This CDR3 has 15 amino acids. The V end lost 4 bases, the J end lost 4 bases, and 13 bases lay between the germline ends. Looked up from germline, CDR1 is MGHDK and CDR2 is SYGVNS. CDR3 bases: TGTGCCAGCAGTGGAATTGCAGGCCGTAATGAAAAACTGTTTTTT. It specifies CASSGIAGRNEKLFF.

There are many counts of this clonotype. The chain is built from TRBV9 and TRBJ2-7; 7 nucleotides align to TRBD2. Losses at the gene ends were 0 bases for V and 2 bases for J; bases not matched to a gene: 5. The germline gives CDR1 SGDLS, CDR2 YYNGEE. The CDR3 spans 15 residues. The CDR3 nucleotides read TGTGCCAGCAGCGTAGGGCAGGCGGGGGCCTACGAGCAGTACTTC. Protein sequence: CASSVGQAGAYEQYF.

Remarks on this clonotype: A junction end diverges from the germline sequence, so it may reflect a read error. This sequence joins TRBV7-6 and TRBJ2-5; D may be TRBD2 (5 bases). The CDR3 is 14 amino acids. Germline CDR1 is SGHVS and CDR2 is FNYEAQ. This chain's CDR3 is CASSSGLTQEIQYF. CDR3 DNA: TGTGCCAGCAGCTCAGGACTGACCCAAGAGATCCAGTACTTC.

In this sample, this clonotype turned up once. The rearrangement uses TRBV7-2 and TRBJ2-5, with D perhaps matching TRBD2 (6 bases). The CDR3 contains 13 residues. Germline V lookup: CDR1 SGHTA, CDR2 FQGNSA. V shed 7 bases and J shed 3 bases, with 12 bases lying between them. The chain's CDR3 is CASTPGGEETQYF. The CDR3 region has the DNA TGTGCCAGCACGCCCGGCGGGGAAGAGACCCAGTACTTC. The full variable domain, completed using reference TRBV7-2 and TRBJ2-5, is GAGVSQSPSNKVTEKGKDVELRCDPISGHTALYWYRQSLGQGLEFLIYFQGNSAPDKSGLPSDRFSAERTGGSVSTLTIQRTQQEDSAVYLCASTPGGEETQYFGPGTRLLVL.

This clonotype was detected ten times or more. V gene TRBV5-1 combines with J gene TRBJ1-3, with D tentatively TRBD1 (5 bases). V was pared by 3 bases and J by 0 bases, with 13 bases between. The CDR3 has 16 amino acids. The germline CDR1 and CDR2 sequences are SGHRS and YFSETQ. CDR3 DNA: TGCGCCAGCAGCTGGGATACAGGTGACTCTGGAAACACCATATATTTT. Encoded protein: CASSWDTGDSGNTIYF.

This clonotype appeared once. The conserved phenylalanine or tryptophan is not found at the CDR3 terminus, so this likely reflects a read error. The DNA is left out, because the CDR3 cannot be placed on it with certainty; the CDR3 is given as TCRdb lists it. This sequence joins TRBV20-1 and TRBJ2-7; the D segment call TRBD2 is taken from the table without a DNA check. From germline, CDR1 is DFQATT and CDR2 SNEGSKA (reference sequence). 9 amino acids form the CDR3, both terminal residues included. The CDR3 loop reads CSAPPGLAG.

This clonotype occurred a few times. The CDR3 nucleotides read TGCAGCGTTGAAGGAGGGGTGGCCTCCTACAATGAGCAGTTCTTC. It codes for CSVEGGVASYNEQFF. The rearrangement joins TRBV29-1 to TRBJ2-1; tentatively, D is TRBD1 or TRBD2 (5 bases each). The V and J ends lost 1 base and 0 bases respectively, with 10 bases between them. This CDR3 is 15 amino acids long. Per germline, CDR1 SQVTM and CDR2 ANQGSEA.

This clonotype was seen ten or more times. V and J are TRBV24-1 and TRBJ1-1; D is perhaps TRBD1 (6 bases). The CDR3 runs to 15 residues. V was clipped by 4 bases and J by 0 bases, with 11 bases between them. Germline lookup yields CDR1 KGHDR and CDR2 SFDVKD. As DNA, the CDR3 is TGTGCCACCAGTGAAAGGGGGATAGTGAACACTGAAGCTTTCTTT. It yields the protein CATSERGIVNTEAFF.

This clonotype showed up many times. This sequence joins TRBV6-6 and TRBJ2-7, with 10 bases matching TRBD1. V gave up 3 bases and J gave up 6 bases; unmatched junction bases: 8. Germline CDR1 MNHNY, CDR2 SVGAGI (reference sequence). This CDR3 has 15 residues. The CDR3 reads CASSYPADRGSEQYF. The CDR3 DNA reads TGTGCCAGCAGTTATCCCGCGGACAGGGGGAGCGAGCAGTACTTC.

Note on this clonotype: A read error may produce the germline difference seen at one junction end. The V gene is TRBV11-2, the J gene TRBJ1-1; possibly TRBD1 for D (5 bases). Per germline, CDR1 SGHAT and CDR2 FQNNGV. CDR3 length: 14 amino acids. CDR3 loop: CASSGRDGYNEASF. CDR3 bases: TGTGCCAGCAGCGGACGGGACGGATACAATGAAGCTTCCTTT.

V usage is TRBV29-1 and J usage is TRBJ1-4, with no clear D. Germline V gene data show CDR1 as SQVTM and CDR2 as ANQGSEA. V shed 8 bases and J shed 7 bases, with 14 bases lying between them. The length of the CDR3 is 12 residues. The CDR3 sequence is CSLGGVGEKLFF. In DNA form, the CDR3 reads TGCAGCTTAGGAGGAGTGGGTGAAAAACTGTTTTTT.

The rearrangement joins TRBV29-1 to TRBJ1-4; unclear D gene. CDR1 SQVTM and CDR2 ANQGSEA come from the germline V gene. There are 14 residues in the CDR3. V was cut by 4 bases and J by 0 bases, with 9 bases left in between. The DNA for the CDR3 is TGCAGCGTTGCCCCTAGGGCAACTAATGAAAAACTGTTTTTT. As protein: CSVAPRATNEKLFF.

J is TRBJ1-1 and V is TRBV9; 8 bases are shared with TRBD1. V lost 3 bases to trimming and J lost 0 bases; unmatched junction nucleotides: 4. This CDR3 is 15 amino acids long. Germline loops: CDR1 SGDLS, CDR2 YYNGEE. This CDR3 reads CASSAQGAMNTEAFF. The CDR3 coding sequence is TGTGCCAGCAGCGCGCAGGGGGCTATGAACACTGAAGCTTTCTTT.

The chain couples TRBV14 to TRBJ2-5; 9 nucleotides match TRBD2. The CDR3 is 17 residues long. Germline V CDR1 and CDR2: SGHDN, FVKESK. V lost 5 bases to trimming and J lost 4 bases; unmatched junction nucleotides: 14. CDR3 nucleotide sequence: TGTGCCAGCAGCTTTCCAGCGGGGGGTAATCGAGGAGAGACCCAGTACTTC. Protein product: CASSFPAGGNRGETQYF.

This chain connects TRBV20-1 to TRBJ2-7; D gene ambiguous. The J call may be incorrect, as the DNA end agrees better with TRBJ2-1. The CDR3 covers 14 residues. CDR1 DFQATT and CDR2 SNEGSKA come from the germline V gene (reference sequence). DNA of the CDR3: TGCAGTGCTAGGAGGCTAGAGAACTACAATGAGCAGTTCTTC. It codes for CSARRLENYNEQFF.

As concerns this clonotype: A much bigger clone sits one base away, suggesting this may be a read error. The J gene is TRBJ1-3, the V gene TRBV7-9, with D hard to call. Germline V CDR1 and CDR2: SEHNR, FQNEAQ (reference sequence). V lost 1 base and J lost 8, with 12 bases in between. The length of the CDR3 is 14 residues. In DNA, the CDR3 is TGTGCCAGCAGCTTAGTGGTCTGGGGAGACACCATATATTTT. Protein sequence: CASSLVVWGDTIYF.

This clonotype showed up just a few times. The junction shows a germline mismatch at one end, possibly a read error. The J gene is TRBJ1-2, the V gene TRBV2; 8 nucleotides align to TRBD1. The V gene's germline CDR1 is SNHLY and CDR2 FYNNEI. This CDR3 contains 13 residues. The CDR3 loop reads CASGDRGLYGYTF. CDR3 nucleotide sequence: TGTGCCAGCGGTGACAGGGGACTTTATGGCTACACCTTC.

This clonotype was seen repeatedly, ten times or more. J is TRBJ2-6 and V is TRBV9; D perhaps matches TRBD1 (5 bases). In germline, CDR1 is SGDLS, CDR2 YYNGEE. Trimming pared 0 bases from V and 1 base from J, leaving 5 bases between. CDR3 length: 15 residues. In DNA form, the CDR3 reads TGTGCCAGCAGCGTAGAGGGGTCTGGGGCCAACGTCCTGACTTTC. Residues: CASSVEGSGANVLTF.

The table lists this clonotype with many counts. The chain couples TRBV6-6 to TRBJ1-4; no clear D gene. CDR1 and CDR2 (germline): MNHNY, SVGAGI (reference sequence). The CDR3 sequence is 15 residues long. Trimming left V 6 bases short and J 0 bases short, with 11 bases between. The CDR3 region has the DNA TGTGCCAGCAGCCCTGACCCTGCAACTAATGAAAAACTGTTTTTT. This gives the protein CASSPDPATNEKLFF.